This entry lists 8 T cell receptor beta chains sequenced from one sample in a study of read filtering for tumor transcriptome and immune sequencing. From around 440 ng of RNA, a library with molecular barcoded alpha/delta and beta/gamma adaptors was made. Using its own MiXCR run on the reads, TCRdb lists one record per CDR3 protein. Here the sample spans roughly 82,000 distinct CDR3 sequences, over 9% being singletons. Sequenced sample: a population of CD138-negative cells sorted from bone marrow. These receptors all stem from a donor older than 35 with multiple myeloma.

This clonotype has a count of ten or more. V usage is TRBV11-2 and J usage is TRBJ2-7; 10 bases line up with TRBD1. From germline, CDR1 is SGHAT and CDR2 FQNNGV. This CDR3 is 15 amino acids long. V trimming: 4 bases; J trimming: 3 bases; junction bases outside the gene matches: 6. The DNA of the CDR3 is TGTGCCAGCAGCTCCATTCGGACAGGGGGCTACGAGCAGTACTTC. Encoded protein: CASSSIRTGGYEQYF.

In its sample, this clonotype was seen many times. This chain joins TRBV5-1 and TRBJ2-3, with 7 bases aligning to TRBD2. V gave up 1 base and J gave up 0 bases; unmatched junction bases: 5. The CDR3 extends over 16 amino acids. Germline assignment: CDR1 SGHRS and CDR2 YFSETQ. The CDR3 DNA reads as TGCGCCAGCAGCTTGCTGGCGGGAGCAAGCACAGATACGCAGTATTTT. It translates to CASSLLAGASTDTQYF.

Many counts were recorded for this clonotype. V and J are TRBV6-5 and TRBJ1-5, with TRBD1 identical over 11 bases. Losses at the gene ends were 6 bases for V and 4 bases for J; bases not matched to a gene: 5. This CDR3 is 15 amino acids long. Germline V lookup: CDR1 MNHEY, CDR2 SVGAGI. The CDR3 bases are TGTGCCAGCAGGAGCGGGACAGGGGGAAATCAGCCCCAGCATTTT. Protein product: CASRSGTGGNQPQHF.

In its sample, this clonotype was seen many times. The chain links TRBV7-9 to TRBJ2-1; D gene ambiguous. The CDR3 has 11 amino acids. The V gene's germline CDR1 is SEHNR and CDR2 FQNEAQ (reference sequence). Trimming removed 5 bases from V and 12 bases from J, with 11 bases in between. The CDR3 nucleotides read TGTGCCAGCAGCCCGCGTTTTACGCAGTTCTTC. This encodes CASSPRFTQFF.

This sequence joins TRBV2 and TRBJ2-3, with TRBD1 identical over 9 bases. Germline CDR1 and CDR2: SNHLY and FYNNEI. The CDR3 consists of 15 residues. Germline trimming cut 7 bases from V and 3 bases from J; bases unmatched to any gene: 8. CDR3 bases: TGTGCCAGCAACATCCCGGGACAGGGAACAGATACGCAGTATTTT. It encodes CASNIPGQGTDTQYF.

J is TRBJ2-1 and V is TRBV28, with 8 bases aligning to TRBD2. Looked up from germline, CDR1 is MDHEN and CDR2 is SYDVKM. With 7 bases clipped from V and 4 bases from J, the junction kept 6 bases outside the gene matches. This CDR3 has 14 residues. The CDR3 bases are TGTGCCAGCAATCTTAGCGGGAAGTACAATGAGCAGTTCTTC. It yields the protein CASNLSGKYNEQFF.

This clonotype was recorded at least ten times. The genes are TRBV5-1 and TRBJ2-5; D remains unclear. Germline assignment: CDR1 SGHRS and CDR2 YFSETQ. The V gene lost 4 bases and the J gene lost 2 bases, with 12 bases spanning the gap. The CDR3 runs to 14 residues. For the CDR3, the DNA is TGCGCCAGCAGCAACCAGCGAAAACAAGAGACCCAGTACTTC. Protein sequence: CASSNQRKQETQYF.

In this sample, this clonotype turned up many times. V is TRBV6-1 and J is TRBJ2-7, with D unclear. The CDR3 length is 10 residues. CDR1 MNHNS and CDR2 SASEGT come from the germline V gene. Trimming removed 6 bases from V and 3 bases from J, with 3 bases in between. The CDR3 coding sequence is TGTGCCAGCAGATTCTACGAGCAGTACTTC. Protein product: CASRFYEQYF.